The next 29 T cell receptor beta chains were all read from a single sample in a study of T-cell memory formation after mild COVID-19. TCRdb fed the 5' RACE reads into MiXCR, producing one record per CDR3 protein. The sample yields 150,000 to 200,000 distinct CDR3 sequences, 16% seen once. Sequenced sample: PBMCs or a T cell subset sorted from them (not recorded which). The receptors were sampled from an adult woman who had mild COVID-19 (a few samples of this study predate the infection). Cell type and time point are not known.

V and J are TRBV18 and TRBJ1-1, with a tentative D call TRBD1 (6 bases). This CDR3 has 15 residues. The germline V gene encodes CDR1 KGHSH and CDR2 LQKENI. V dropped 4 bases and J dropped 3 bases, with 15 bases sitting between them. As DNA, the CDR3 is TGTGCCAGCTCACAACAGGGCATTGGGGACACTGAAGCTTTCTTT. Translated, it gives CASSQQGIGDTEAFF.

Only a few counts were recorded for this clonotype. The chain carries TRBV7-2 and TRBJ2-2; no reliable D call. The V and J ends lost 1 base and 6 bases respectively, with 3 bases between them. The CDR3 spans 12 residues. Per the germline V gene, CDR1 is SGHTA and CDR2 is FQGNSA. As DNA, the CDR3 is TGTGCCAGCAGCTTAGAAGCCGGGGAGCTGTTTTTT. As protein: CASSLEAGELFF.

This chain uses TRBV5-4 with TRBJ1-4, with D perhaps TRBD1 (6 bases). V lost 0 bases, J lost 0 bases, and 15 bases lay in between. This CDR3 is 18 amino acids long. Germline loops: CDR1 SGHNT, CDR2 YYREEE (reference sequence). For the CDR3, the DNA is TGTGCCAGCAGCTTGGTTGGAGGGGGGGATGCAACTAATGAAAAACTGTTTTTT. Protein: CASSLVGGGDATNEKLFF.

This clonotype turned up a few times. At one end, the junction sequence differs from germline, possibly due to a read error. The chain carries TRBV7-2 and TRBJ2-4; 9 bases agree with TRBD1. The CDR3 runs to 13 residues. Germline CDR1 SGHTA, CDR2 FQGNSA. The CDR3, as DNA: TGTGCCAGCACGCCCTATGGAGGGACAGGGATGCACTTC. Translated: CASTPYGGTGMHF.

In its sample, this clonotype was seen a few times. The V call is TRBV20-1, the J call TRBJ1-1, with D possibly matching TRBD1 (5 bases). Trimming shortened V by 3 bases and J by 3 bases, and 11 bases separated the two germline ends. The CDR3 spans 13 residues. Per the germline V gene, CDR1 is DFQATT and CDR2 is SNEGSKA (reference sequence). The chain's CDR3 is CSARGLGHTEAFF. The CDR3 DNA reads TGCAGTGCTAGGGGCCTGGGGCACACTGAAGCTTTCTTT.

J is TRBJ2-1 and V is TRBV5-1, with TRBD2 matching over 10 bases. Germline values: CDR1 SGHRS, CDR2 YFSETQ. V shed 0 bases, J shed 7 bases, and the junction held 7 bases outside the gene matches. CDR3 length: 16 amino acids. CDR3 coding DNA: TGCGCCAGCAGCTTGGAGCTAGCGGGGGCGAGGAATGAGCAGTTCTTC. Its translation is CASSLELAGARNEQFF.

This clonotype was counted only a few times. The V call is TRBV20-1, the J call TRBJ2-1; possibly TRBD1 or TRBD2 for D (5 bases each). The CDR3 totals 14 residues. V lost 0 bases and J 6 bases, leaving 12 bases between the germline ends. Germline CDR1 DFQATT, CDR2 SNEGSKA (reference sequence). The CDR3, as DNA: TGCAGTGCTAGAGATGCCCGAGGGGTCAATGAGCAGTTCTTC. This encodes CSARDARGVNEQFF.

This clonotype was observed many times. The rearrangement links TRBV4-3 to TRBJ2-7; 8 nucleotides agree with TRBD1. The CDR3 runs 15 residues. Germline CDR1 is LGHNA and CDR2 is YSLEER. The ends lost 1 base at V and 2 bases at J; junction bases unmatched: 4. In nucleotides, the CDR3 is TGCGCCAGCAGCCAAGGCGGACAGGGAGCCTACGAGCAGTACTTC. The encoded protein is CASSQGGQGAYEQYF.

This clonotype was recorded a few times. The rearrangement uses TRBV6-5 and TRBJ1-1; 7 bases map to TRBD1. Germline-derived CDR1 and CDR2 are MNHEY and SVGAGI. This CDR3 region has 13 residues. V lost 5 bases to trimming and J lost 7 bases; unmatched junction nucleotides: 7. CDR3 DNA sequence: TGTGCCAGCAGTCTCCCAGGACAGGTTGAAGCTTTCTTT. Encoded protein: CASSLPGQVEAFF.

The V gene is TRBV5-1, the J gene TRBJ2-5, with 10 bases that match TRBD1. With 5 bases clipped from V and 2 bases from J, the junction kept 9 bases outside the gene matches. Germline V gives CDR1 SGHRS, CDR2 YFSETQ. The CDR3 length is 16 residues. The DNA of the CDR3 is TGCGCCAGCAGGCGGACAGGGGGGGCACTGCAAGAGACCCAGTACTTC. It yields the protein CASRRTGGALQETQYF. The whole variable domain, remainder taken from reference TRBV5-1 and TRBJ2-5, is KAGVTQTPRYLIKTRGQQVTLSCSPISGHRSVSWYQQTPGQGLQFLFEYFSETQRNKGNFPGRFSGRQFSNSRSEMNVSTLELGDSALYLCASRRTGGALQETQYFGPGTRLLVL.

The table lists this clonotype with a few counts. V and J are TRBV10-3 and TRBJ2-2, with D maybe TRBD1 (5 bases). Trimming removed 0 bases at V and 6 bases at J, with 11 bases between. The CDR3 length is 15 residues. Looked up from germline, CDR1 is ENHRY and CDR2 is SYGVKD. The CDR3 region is CAISESTGLAGELFF. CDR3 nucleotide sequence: TGTGCCATCAGTGAGTCCACAGGCTTGGCCGGGGAGCTGTTTTTT.

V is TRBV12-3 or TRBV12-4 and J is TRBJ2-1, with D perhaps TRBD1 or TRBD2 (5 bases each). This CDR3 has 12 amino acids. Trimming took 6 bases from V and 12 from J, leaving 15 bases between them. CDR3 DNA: TGTGCCAGCAGCCACCCCGGGACGGTGCAGTTCTTC. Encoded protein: CASSHPGTVQFF.

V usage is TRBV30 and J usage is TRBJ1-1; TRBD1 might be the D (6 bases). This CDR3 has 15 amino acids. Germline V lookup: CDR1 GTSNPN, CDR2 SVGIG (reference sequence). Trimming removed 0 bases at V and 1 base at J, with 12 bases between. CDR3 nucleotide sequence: TGTGCCTGGAGTGTAGGAAGACAGGCGAACACTGAAGCTTTCTTT. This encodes CAWSVGRQANTEAFF.

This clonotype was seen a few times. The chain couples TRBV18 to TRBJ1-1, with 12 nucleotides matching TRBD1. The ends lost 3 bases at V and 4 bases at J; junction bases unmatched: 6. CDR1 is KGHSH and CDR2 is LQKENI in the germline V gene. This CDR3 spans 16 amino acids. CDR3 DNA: TGTGCCAGCTCACCGCAAGGGACAGGGGGCACCACTGAAGCTTTCTTT. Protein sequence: CASSPQGTGGTTEAFF. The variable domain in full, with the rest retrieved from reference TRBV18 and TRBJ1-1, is NAGVMQNPRHLVRRRGQEARLRCSPMKGHSHVYWYRQLPEEGLKFMVYLQKENIIDESGMPKERFSAEFPKEGPSILRIQQVVRGDSAAYFCASSPQGTGGTTEAFFGQGTRLTVV.

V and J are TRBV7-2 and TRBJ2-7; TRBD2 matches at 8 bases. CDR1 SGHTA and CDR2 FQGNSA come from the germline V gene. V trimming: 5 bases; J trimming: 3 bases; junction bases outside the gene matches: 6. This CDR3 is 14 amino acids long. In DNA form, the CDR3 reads TGTGCCAGCAGCGTCCTAGCGGGCGACTACGAGCAGTACTTC. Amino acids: CASSVLAGDYEQYF.

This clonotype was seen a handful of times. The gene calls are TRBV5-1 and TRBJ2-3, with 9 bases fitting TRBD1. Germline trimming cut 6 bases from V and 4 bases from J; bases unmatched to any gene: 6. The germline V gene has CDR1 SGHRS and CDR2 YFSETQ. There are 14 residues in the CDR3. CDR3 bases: TGCGCCAGCACCAGGGACAGGGTGGCAGATACGCAGTATTTT. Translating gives CASTRDRVADTQYF.

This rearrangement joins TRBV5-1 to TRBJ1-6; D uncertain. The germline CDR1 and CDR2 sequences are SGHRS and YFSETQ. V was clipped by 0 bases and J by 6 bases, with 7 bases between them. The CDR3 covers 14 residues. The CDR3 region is CASSLAYGNSPLHF. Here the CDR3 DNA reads TGCGCCAGCAGCTTGGCCTACGGTAATTCACCCCTCCACTTT.

CDR3 residues: CASSLAGTGADTQYF. The CDR3 nucleotides are TGTGCCAGCAGCTTAGCAGGTACCGGGGCAGATACGCAGTATTTT. This chain joins TRBV7-2 and TRBJ2-3; weak D call: TRBD2 (5 bases). CDR3 size: 15 residues. Trimming removed 0 bases at V and 4 bases at J, with 11 bases between. Germline V gene data show CDR1 as SGHTA and CDR2 as FQGNSA. Supplemented by reference TRBV7-2 and TRBJ2-3, the full variable domain reads GAGVSQSPSNKVTEKGKDVELRCDPISGHTALYWYRQSLGQGLEFLIYFQGNSAPDKSGLPSDRFSAERTGGSVSTLTIQRTQQEDSAVYLCASSLAGTGADTQYFGPGTRLTVL.

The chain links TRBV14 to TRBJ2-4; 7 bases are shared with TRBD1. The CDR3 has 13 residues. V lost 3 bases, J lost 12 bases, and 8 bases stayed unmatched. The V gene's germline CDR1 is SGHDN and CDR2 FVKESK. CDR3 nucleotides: TGTGCCAGCAGCCACGGCCAGGGGGTTCCTCAGTACTTC. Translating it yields CASSHGQGVPQYF.

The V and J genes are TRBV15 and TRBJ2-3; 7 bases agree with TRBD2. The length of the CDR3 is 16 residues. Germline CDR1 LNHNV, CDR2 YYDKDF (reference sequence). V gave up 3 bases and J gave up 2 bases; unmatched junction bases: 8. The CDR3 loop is CATSRGELAPTDTQYF. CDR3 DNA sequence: TGTGCCACCAGCAGGGGGGAACTAGCGCCCACAGATACGCAGTATTTT. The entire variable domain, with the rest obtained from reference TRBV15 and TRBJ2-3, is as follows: DAMVIQNPRYQVTQFGKPVTLSCSQTLNHNVMYWYQQKSSQAPKLLFHYYDKDFNNEADTPDNFQSRRPNTSFCFLDIRSPGLGDTAMYLCATSRGELAPTDTQYFGPGTRLTVL.

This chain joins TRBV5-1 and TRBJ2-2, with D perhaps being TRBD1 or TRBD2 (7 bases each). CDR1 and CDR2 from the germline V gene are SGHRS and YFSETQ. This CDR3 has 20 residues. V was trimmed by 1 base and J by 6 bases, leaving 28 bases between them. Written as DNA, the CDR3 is TGCGCCAGCAGCTTGAGGGGAGGGAAGTCGGGACAGCATCTTTCCGGGGAGCTGTTTTTT. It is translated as CASSLRGGKSGQHLSGELFF.

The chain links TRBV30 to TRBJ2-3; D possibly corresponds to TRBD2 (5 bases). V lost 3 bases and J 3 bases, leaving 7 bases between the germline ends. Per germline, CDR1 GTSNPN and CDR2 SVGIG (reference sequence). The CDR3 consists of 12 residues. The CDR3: CAWSGITDTQYF. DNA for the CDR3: TGTGCCTGGAGCGGGATAACAGATACGCAGTATTTT.

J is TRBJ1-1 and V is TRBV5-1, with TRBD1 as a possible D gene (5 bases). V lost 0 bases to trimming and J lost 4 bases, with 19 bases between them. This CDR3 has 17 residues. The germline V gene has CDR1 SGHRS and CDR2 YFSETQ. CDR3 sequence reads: CASSLAQGSKSVTEAFF. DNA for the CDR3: TGCGCCAGCAGCTTGGCGCAGGGCAGTAAATCTGTCACTGAAGCTTTCTTT. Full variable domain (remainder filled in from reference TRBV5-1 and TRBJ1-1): KAGVTQTPRYLIKTRGQQVTLSCSPISGHRSVSWYQQTPGQGLQFLFEYFSETQRNKGNFPGRFSGRQFSNSRSEMNVSTLELGDSALYLCASSLAQGSKSVTEAFFGQGTRLTVV.

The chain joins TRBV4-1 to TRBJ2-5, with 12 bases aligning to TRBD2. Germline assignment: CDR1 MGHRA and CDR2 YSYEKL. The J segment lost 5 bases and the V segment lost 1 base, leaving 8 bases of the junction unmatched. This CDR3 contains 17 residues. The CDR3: CASSQGASGGVSETQYF. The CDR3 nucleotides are TGCGCCAGCAGCCAAGGGGCTAGCGGGGGGGTGAGTGAGACCCAGTACTTC.

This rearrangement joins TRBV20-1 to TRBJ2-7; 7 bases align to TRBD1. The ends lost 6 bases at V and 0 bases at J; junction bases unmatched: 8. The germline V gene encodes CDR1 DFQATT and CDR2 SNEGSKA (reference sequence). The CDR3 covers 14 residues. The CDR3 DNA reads TGCAGTGCGAGTGACAGGGATTACTCCTACGAGCAGTACTTC. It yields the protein CSASDRDYSYEQYF.

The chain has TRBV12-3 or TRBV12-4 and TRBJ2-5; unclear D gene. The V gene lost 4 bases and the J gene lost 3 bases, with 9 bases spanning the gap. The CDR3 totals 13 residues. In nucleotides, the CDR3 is TGTGCCAGCAGTTATGAAGTAGAAGAGACCCAGTACTTC. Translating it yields CASSYEVEETQYF.

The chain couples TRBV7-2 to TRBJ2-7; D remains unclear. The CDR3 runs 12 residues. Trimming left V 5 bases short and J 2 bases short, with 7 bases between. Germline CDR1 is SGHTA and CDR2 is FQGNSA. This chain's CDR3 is CASSESAYEQYF. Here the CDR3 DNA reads TGTGCCAGCAGCGAGTCGGCCTACGAGCAGTACTTC.

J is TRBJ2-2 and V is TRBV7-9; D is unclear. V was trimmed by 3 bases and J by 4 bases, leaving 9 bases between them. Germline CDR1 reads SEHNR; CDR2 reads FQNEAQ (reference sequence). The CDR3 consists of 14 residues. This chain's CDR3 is CASSLMESTGELFF. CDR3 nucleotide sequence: TGTGCCAGCAGCTTGATGGAGTCCACCGGGGAGCTGTTTTTT.

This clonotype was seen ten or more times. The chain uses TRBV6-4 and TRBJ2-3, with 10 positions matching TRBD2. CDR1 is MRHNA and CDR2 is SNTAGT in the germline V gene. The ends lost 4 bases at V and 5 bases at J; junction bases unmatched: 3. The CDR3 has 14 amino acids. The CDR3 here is CASSASGGGDTQYF. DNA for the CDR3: TGTGCCAGCAGTGCTAGCGGGGGCGGAGATACGCAGTATTTT.